Following are 7 T cell receptor beta chains from one sample sequenced in a study of blood T cell repertoires in COVID-19. Generated by immunoSEQ multiplex PCR, the TCRdb table keeps only in-frame clones and is missing some. The repertoire holds fewer than 200,000 clones, with around four fifths as singletons. Sequenced: PBMCs or T cells enriched from blood (not recorded which). These TCRs come from a woman between 50 and 59 years old who had recovered from COVID-19.

The gene calls are TRBV10-3 and TRBJ2-1; no definite D call. The germline V gene encodes CDR1 ENHRY and CDR2 SYGVKD. Trimming cost V 7 bases and J 1 base, with 14 bases left between them. The CDR3 extends over 15 amino acids. Here the CDR3 DNA reads TGTGCCATCACCGACTCTAAGACTTCCTACAATGAGCAGTTCTTC. Its translation: CAITDSKTSYNEQFF.

The chain is built from TRBV6-5 and TRBJ1-1; 12 bases agree with TRBD1. CDR1 is MNHEY, CDR2 SVGAGI, per germline. V lost 5 bases, J lost 11 bases, and 12 bases stayed unmatched. The CDR3 spans 15 residues. CDR3 loop: CASSPSGTGGRVAFF. DNA for the CDR3: TGTGCCAGCAGTCCCTCCGGGACAGGGGGCCGGGTGGCTTTCTTT.

The chain joins TRBV6-5 to TRBJ1-5; the D is unclear. The CDR3 is 13 amino acids. CDR1 is MNHEY, CDR2 SVGAGI, per germline. Trimming pared 4 bases from V and 1 base from J, leaving 5 bases between. The CDR3 protein is CASSWASNQPQHF. The CDR3 coding sequence is TGTGCCAGCAGTTGGGCCAGCAATCAGCCCCAGCATTTT.

This chain joins TRBV6-5 and TRBJ2-7; possibly TRBD2 for D (5 bases). The CDR3 sequence is 14 residues long. From germline, CDR1 is MNHEY and CDR2 SVGAGI. With 6 bases removed from V and 5 bases from J, the gap between germline ends came to 17 bases. The CDR3 sequence: CASRPAGRRDEQYV. The CDR3 DNA reads TGTGCCAGCAGACCCGCGGGCCGGCGAGACGAGCAGTACGTC.

The gene calls are TRBV19 and TRBJ1-3; D is undetermined. Germline loops: CDR1 LNHDA, CDR2 SQIVND (reference sequence). This CDR3 has 15 amino acids. V lost 9 bases and J lost 6, with 21 bases in between. CDR3 loop: CASTLELGLENTIYF. Written as DNA, the CDR3 is TGTGCCAGCACCTTAGAGCTCGGGTTAGAAAACACCATATATTTT.

The V and J genes are TRBV7-6 and TRBJ2-2; perhaps TRBD1 as D (6 bases). The V gene's germline CDR1 is SGHVS and CDR2 FNYEAQ. The CDR3 covers 15 residues. V lost 3 bases and J lost 5, with 13 bases in between. CDR3 protein: CASSFYGQQTGELFF. Written as DNA, the CDR3 is TGTGCCAGCAGCTTTTACGGACAGCAGACCGGGGAGCTGTTTTTT.

The chain joins TRBV18 to TRBJ2-1, with 8 positions matching TRBD2. Germline V gene sequence: CDR1 KGHSH, CDR2 LQKENI. Trimming at V came to 5 bases and at J to 14 bases, leaving 11 bases not matched to a gene. The CDR3 has 13 residues. CDR3 region: CASSGMGAGDKFF. The CDR3 coding sequence is TGTGCCAGCTCAGGCATGGGAGCGGGAGACAAGTTCTTC.